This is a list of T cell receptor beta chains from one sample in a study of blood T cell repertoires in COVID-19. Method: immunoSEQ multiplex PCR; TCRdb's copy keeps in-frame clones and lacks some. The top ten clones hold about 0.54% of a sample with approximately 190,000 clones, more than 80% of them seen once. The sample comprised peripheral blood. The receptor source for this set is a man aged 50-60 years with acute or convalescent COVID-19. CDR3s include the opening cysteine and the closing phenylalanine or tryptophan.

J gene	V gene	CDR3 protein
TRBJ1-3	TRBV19	CASGGQGLSLAGNTIYF
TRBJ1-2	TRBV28	CASSFQDYGYTF
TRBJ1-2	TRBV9	CASSVGQEVVYGYTF
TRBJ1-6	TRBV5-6	CASSFRQGANSPLHF
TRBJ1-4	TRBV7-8	CASSLGQGEKLFF
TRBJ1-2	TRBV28	CASSLGGIYGYTF
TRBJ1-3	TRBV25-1	CASSEATGGRHTIYF
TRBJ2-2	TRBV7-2	CASSSLWSGELFF
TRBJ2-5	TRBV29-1	CSGMLAGDVTQYF
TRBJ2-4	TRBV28	CASSLITAGGSIAKNIQYF
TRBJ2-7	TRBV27	CASSFSAGGPYEQYF
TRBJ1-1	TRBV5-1	CASSRETGTNTEAFF
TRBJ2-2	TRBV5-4	CASSSIAGSNTGELFF
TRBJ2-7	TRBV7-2	CASSPGLAVSYEQYF
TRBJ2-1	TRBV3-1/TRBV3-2	CASSQVGEQFF
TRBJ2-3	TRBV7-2	CASSPGQFTDTQYF
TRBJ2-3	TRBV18	CASSPRNQGRTDTQYF
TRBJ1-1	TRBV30	CAWSDTGNTEAFF
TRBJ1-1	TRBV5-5	CASRPDRNTEAFF
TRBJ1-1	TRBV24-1	CATSDPSQGSTEAFF
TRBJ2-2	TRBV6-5	CASSYGQGGGTGELFF
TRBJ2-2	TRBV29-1	CSAGQGWNTGELFF
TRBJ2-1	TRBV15	CATSRDTRDYPFF
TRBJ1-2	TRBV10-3	CAISPGQINYGYTF
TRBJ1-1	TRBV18	CASSPQGPKNTEAFF
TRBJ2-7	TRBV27	CASSLHRSYEQYF
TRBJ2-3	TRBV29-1	CSVVATDTQYF
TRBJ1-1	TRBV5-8	CASSLVQGASEAFF
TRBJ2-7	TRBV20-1	CSASWTSGPYEQYF
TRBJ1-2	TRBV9	CASSTSTGGDYGYTF
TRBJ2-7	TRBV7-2	CASSLAAGNYEQYF